The T cell receptor beta chain described here comes from a study of shared clonotypes between healthy human individuals (dated by TCRdb to the early 2020s). For the wider study: The cohort included three men and two women between 18 and 49 years of age. Blood TCR repertoires of roughly five healthy adults were deeply sequenced to estimate repertoire size and the extent of clonotype sharing between individuals. To increase sequencing depth and limit assay-specific biases, different laboratories used diverse techniques to prepare libraries and sequence TCR repertoires. Each donor's leukapheresis produced roughly between roughly 0.85 and 9.5 billion PBMCs. Broad study findings and their caveats: Based on pairwise subsampling, the degree of clonotype sharing among donors was expected to be affected by sequencing depth. The genetic and exposure-history diversity represented was limited by the small number of donors. Sampling was restricted to blood, and TCR repertoires in tissues likely differ from the TCR repertoires found in blood.

Healthy HIV-negative adults with no recently reported acute infections or vaccinations were included as donors. Only Caucasian adults living in Nashville, Tennessee, USA were represented among the donors. For unsorted samples, 75 million to 90 million PBMCs were counted and genomic DNA was extracted with the QIAamp DNA Blood Mini kit. Blood was obtained by leukapheresis, after which PBMCs were separated by Ficoll-Histopaque density gradient centrifugation and cryopreserved in liquid nitrogen vapor phase. Concerning this clone itself: Its cognate antigen has yet to be identified. Base qualities are not at hand, and no much larger clone is one base apart.

Based on the germline V gene, the CDR1 and CDR2 sequences are MGHRA and YSYEKL. The germline V and J ends show losses of 4 bases and 7 bases respectively, and no gene match explains 10 bases of the junction. Spanning cysteine to phenylalanine, the CDR3 consists of 16 amino acids. Of all the DNA, just the CDR3 is kept, 48 bases in frame from base 1. TCR CDR3 regions were amplified from genomic DNA by multiplex PCR using the deep immunoSEQ assay. For each cell subset, the extracted genomic DNA was distributed evenly across all wells of several immunoSEQ 96-well plates, and each plate served as one replicate. For unsorted PBMC, roughly 330 ng of genomic DNA, equivalent to around 30,000 T cell genomes, went into each replicate PCR. Genomic DNA from unsorted PBMC was sequenced over ten immunoSEQ deep assay plates. Purified libraries were quantified with a Qubit 3.0 fluorometer, sized on a Bioanalyzer 2100, and re-quantified with the KAPA Library Quantification kit. Each immunoSEQ 96-well plate was sequenced on its own single-read 150-cycle Illumina NextSeq 550 flow cell. On the authors' methods: Because the immunoSEQ output included only junctional sequences and no quality scores, the filtering could not be the same as the filtering used for full-length reads. Sequences were annotated with PyIR, a Python wrapper for IgBLAST v1.9, using IMGT germline references to assign V/J genes and CDR3. Reads were filtered out if the reads had weak V/J assignments (E-value above 1e-6), no CDR3, stop codons, out-of-frame junctions, or ambiguous translated residues. V3J clonotypes were defined as sequences sharing the same inferred V gene, J gene, and CDR3 amino acid sequence. The percentage overlap between two repertoires was calculated by dividing the number of shared unique clonotypes by the size of the smaller repertoire. RTK rarefaction, the Chao1 estimator, and Recon v2.1 estimates of unobserved clonotypes were used to assess repertoire richness. TCRdb stores this immuneACCESS table with in-frame sequences only. Part of the clones is absent; in the studies checked, under half of the shortfall reflects unresolved V genes, and no reason is known for the rest. That table supplies the V and J calls and clone size; D and trimming were determined from the DNA. Here the sample has 550,000 to 600,000 clones; roughly 79% occur a single time. Approximately 12% of the sample is taken by the ten largest.

The chain is made from TRBV4-1 and TRBJ2-4; TRBD1 lines up with 10 middle nucleotides. The clonotype comes from a woman in her 40s in good health. Some clones in this sample may be carry-over from other donors' samples. The sample was PBMCs. The DNA sequence reads TGCGCCAGCAGCCTTGCGACCGGGACAGGGGTTAACATTCAGTACTTC. Its translation is CASSLATGTGVNIQYF.